This T cell receptor (beta chain) was sequenced in a study of T cells in narcolepsy. The CDR3 length is 20 residues. With V trimmed by 5 bases and J by 1 base, 16 bases remained unmatched. Germline CDR1 reads MNHEY; CDR2 reads SMNVEV (reference sequence). Assay: immunoSEQ multiplex PCR; the TCRdb copy retains only in-frame clones and omits some. Of 25,000 to 30,000 clones in the sample, approximately 77% were seen once. The sequence came from a human donor in good health. The chain couples TRBV27 to TRBJ2-5, with 13 bases aligning to TRBD2. Sample: memory (CD45RA-) CD4+ T cells from blood. CDR3 sequence (DNA): TGTGCCAGCAGTCTAGGGGGACTAGCGGGACTTTGGGGTGGCCAAGAGACCCAGTACTTC. This codes for CASSLGGLAGLWGGQETQYF.